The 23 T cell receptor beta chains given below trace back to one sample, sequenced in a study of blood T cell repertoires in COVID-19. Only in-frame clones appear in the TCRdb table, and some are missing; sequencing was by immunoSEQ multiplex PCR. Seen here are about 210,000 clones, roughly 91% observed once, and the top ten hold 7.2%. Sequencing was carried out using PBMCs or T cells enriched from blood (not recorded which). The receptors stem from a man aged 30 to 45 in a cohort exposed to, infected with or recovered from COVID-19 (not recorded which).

The CDR3 region has the DNA TGTGCCAGCAGTGGGATTAGCGGGAGGGCCTGGGCGGAGCAGTTCTTC. Its translation is CASSGISGRAWAEQFF. V usage is TRBV27 and J usage is TRBJ2-1; 11 bases fit TRBD2. V shed 5 bases and J 10 bases; nucleotides not matched to a gene: 13. The germline V gene encodes CDR1 MNHEY and CDR2 SMNVEV (reference sequence). CDR3 length: 16 amino acids.

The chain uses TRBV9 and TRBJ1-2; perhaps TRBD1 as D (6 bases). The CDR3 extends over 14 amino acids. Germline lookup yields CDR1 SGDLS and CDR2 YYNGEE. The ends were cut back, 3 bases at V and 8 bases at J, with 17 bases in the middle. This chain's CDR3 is CASSGMGTLIGYTF. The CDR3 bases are TGTGCCAGCAGCGGAATGGGGACACTTATCGGCTACACCTTC.

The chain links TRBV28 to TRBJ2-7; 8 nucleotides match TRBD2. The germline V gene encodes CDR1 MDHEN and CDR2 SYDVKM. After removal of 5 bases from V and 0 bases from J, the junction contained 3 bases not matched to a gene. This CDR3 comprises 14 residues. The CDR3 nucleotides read TGTGCCAGCAGTGCGGGAGGACTCTCCTACGAGCAGTACTTC. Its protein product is CASSAGGLSYEQYF. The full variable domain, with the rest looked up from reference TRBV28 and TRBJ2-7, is DVKVTQSSRYLVKRTGEKVFLECVQDMDHENMFWYRQDPGLGLRLIYFSYDVKMKEKGDIPEGYSVSREKKERFSLILESASTNQTSMYLCASSAGGLSYEQYFGPGTRLTVT.

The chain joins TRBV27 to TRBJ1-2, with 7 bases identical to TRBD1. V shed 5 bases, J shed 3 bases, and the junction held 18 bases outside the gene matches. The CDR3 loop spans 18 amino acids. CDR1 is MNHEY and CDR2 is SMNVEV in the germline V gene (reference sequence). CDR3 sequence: CASSALTTGTAPYYGYTF. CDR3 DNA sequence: TGTGCCAGCAGTGCGCTCACCACCGGGACAGCACCGTACTATGGCTACACCTTC.

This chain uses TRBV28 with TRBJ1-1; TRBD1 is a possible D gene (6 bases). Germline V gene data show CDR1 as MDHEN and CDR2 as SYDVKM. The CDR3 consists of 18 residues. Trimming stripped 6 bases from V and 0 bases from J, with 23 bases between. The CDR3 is CASSQSTGLGSMNTEAFF. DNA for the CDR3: TGTGCCAGCAGCCAATCTACAGGGCTCGGATCGATGAACACTGAAGCTTTCTTT.

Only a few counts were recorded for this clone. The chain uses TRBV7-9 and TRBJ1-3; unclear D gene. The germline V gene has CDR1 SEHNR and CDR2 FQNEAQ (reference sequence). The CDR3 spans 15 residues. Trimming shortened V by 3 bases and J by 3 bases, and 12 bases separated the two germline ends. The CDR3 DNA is TGTGCCAGCAGCTTTTCTCGCGGGAGTGGAAACACCATATATTTT. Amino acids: CASSFSRGSGNTIYF.

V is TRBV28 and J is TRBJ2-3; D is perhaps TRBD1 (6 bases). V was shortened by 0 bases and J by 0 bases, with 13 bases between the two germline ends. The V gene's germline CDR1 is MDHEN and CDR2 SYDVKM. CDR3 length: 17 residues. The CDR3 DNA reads TGTGCCAGCAGTTTATGGGACCGGACAGCGAGCACAGATACGCAGTATTTT. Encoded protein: CASSLWDRTASTDTQYF.

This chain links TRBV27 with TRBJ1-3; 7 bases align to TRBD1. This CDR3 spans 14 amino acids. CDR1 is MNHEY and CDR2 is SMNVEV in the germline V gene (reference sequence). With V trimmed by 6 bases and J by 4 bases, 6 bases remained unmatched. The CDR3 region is CASRRQGTGNTIYF. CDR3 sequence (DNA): TGTGCCAGCAGGCGACAGGGAACAGGAAACACCATATATTTT.

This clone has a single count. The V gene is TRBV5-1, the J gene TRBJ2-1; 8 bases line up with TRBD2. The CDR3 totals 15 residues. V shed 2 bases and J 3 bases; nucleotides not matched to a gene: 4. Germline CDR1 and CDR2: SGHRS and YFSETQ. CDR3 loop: CASSFQLAVYNEQFF. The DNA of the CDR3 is TGCGCCAGCAGCTTTCAACTAGCGGTCTACAATGAGCAGTTCTTC. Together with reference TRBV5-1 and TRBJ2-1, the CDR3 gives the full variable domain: KAGVTQTPRYLIKTRGQQVTLSCSPISGHRSVSWYQQTPGQGLQFLFEYFSETQRNKGNFPGRFSGRQFSNSRSEMNVSTLELGDSALYLCASSFQLAVYNEQFFGPGTRLTVL.

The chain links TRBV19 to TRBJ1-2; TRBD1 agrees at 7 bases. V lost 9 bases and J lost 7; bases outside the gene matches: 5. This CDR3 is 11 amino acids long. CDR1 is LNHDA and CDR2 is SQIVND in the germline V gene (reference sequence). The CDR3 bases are TGTGCCAGCTCGACAGGGACTGGCTACACCTTC. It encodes CASSTGTGYTF.

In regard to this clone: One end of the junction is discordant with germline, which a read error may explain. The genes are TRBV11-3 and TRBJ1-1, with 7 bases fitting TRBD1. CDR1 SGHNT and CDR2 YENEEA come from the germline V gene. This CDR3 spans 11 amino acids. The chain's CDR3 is CASSILTGLGF. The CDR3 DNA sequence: TGTGCCAGCAGCATACTGACAGGGCTCGGATTT.

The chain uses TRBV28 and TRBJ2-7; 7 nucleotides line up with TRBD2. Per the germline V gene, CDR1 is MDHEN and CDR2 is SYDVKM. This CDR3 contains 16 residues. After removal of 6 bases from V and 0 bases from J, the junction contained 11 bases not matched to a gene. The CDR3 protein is CASRWGGDLSSYEQYF. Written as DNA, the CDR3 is TGTGCCAGCAGGTGGGGGGGGGATCTGAGCTCCTACGAGCAGTACTTC.

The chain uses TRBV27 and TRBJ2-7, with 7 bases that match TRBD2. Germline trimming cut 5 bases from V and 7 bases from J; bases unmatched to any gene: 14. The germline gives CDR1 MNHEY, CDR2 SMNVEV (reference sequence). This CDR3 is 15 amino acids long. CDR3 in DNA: TGTGCCAGCAGTCTTTCCTACGCGGGAGAGGGTGAGCAGTACTTC. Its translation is CASSLSYAGEGEQYF.

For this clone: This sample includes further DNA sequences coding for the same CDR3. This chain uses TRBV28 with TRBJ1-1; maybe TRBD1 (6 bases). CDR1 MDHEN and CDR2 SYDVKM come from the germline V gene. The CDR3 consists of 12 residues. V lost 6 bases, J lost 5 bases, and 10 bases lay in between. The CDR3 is CASSFRGTEAFF. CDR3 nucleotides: TGTGCCAGCAGCTTCAGGGGAACTGAAGCTTTCTTT.

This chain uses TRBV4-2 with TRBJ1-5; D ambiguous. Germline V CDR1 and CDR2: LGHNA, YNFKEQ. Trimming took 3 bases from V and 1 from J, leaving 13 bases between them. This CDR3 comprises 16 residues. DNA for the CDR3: TGTGCCAGCAGCCAGAGTCCTTTTAAGAGCAATCAGCCCCAGCATTTT. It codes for CASSQSPFKSNQPQHF.

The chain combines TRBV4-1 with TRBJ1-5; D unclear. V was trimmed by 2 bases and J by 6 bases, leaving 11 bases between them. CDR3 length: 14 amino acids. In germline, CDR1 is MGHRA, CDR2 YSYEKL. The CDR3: CASSQSTIIQPQHF. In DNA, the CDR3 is TGCGCCAGCAGCCAATCCACTATAATTCAGCCCCAGCATTTT.

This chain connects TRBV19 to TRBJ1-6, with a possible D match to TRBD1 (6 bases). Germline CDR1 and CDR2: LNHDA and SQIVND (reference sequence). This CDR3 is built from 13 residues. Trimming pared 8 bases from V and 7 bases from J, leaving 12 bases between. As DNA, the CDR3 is TGTGCCAGTTCAACAGGGATAAATTCACCCCTCCACTTT. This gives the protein CASSTGINSPLHF.

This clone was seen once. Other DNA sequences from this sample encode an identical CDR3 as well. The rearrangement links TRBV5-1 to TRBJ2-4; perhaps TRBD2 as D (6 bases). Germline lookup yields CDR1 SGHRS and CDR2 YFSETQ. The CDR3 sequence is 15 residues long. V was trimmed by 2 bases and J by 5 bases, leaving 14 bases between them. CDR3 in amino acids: CASSFLGEAQNIQYF. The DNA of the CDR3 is TGCGCCAGCAGCTTTCTCGGGGAGGCCCAAAACATTCAGTACTTC.

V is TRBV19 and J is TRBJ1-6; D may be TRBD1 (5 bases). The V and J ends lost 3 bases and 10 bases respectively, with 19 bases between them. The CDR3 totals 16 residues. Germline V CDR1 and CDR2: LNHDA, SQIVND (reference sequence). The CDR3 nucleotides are TGTGCCAGTAGTATCGGACAACCCCCCGTAGGATCACCCCTCCACTTT. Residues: CASSIGQPPVGSPLHF.

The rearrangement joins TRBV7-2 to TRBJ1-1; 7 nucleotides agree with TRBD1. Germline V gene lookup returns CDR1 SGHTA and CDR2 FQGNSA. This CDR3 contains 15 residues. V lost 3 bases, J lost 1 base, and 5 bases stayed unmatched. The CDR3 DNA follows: TGTGCCAGCAGCTTTAAGAGGGGGCCGAACACTGAAGCTTTCTTT. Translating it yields CASSFKRGPNTEAFF. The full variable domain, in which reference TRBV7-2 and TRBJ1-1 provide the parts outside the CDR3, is GAGVSQSPSNKVTEKGKDVELRCDPISGHTALYWYRQSLGQGLEFLIYFQGNSAPDKSGLPSDRFSAERTGGSVSTLTIQRTQQEDSAVYLCASSFKRGPNTEAFFGQGTRLTVV.

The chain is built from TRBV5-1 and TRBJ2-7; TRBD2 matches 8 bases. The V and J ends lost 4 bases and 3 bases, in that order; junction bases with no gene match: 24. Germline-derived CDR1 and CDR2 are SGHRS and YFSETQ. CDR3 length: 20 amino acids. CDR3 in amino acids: CASSPEEAEPTSGALYEQYF. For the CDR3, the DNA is TGCGCCAGCAGCCCGGAGGAGGCAGAGCCTACTAGCGGAGCCCTCTACGAGCAGTACTTC.

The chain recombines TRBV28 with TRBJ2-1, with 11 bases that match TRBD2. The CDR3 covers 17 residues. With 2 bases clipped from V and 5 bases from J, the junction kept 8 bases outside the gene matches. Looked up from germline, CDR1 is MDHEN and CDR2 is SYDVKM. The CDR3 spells CASSLGPGTSGHNEQFF. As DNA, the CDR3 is TGTGCCAGCAGTTTAGGCCCCGGGACTAGCGGTCACAATGAGCAGTTCTTC.

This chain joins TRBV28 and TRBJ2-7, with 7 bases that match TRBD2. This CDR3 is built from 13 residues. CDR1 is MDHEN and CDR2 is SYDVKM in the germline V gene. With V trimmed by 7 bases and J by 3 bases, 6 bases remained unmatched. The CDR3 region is CASTRGTNYEQYF. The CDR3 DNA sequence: TGTGCCAGCACCCGAGGGACTAACTACGAGCAGTACTTC.